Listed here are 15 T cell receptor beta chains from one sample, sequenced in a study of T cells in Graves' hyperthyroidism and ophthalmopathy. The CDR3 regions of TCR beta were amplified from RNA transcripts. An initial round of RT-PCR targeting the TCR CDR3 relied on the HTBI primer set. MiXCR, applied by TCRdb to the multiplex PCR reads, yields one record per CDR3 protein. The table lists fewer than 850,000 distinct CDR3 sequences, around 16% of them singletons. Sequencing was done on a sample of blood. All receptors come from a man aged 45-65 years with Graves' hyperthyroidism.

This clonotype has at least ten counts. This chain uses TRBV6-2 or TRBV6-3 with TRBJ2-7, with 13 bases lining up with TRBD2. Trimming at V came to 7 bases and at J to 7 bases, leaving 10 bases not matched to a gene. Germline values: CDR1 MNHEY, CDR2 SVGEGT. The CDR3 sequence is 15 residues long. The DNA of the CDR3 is TGTGCCAGCACTGGCGGGACTAGCGGGAAAGGTGAGCAGTACTTC. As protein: CASTGGTSGKGEQYF.

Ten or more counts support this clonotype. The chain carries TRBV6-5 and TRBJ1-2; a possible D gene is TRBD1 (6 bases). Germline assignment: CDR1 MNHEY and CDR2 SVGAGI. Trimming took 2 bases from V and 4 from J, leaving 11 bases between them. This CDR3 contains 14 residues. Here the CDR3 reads CASSYGGPGYGYTF. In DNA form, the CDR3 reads TGTGCCAGCAGTTACGGGGGGCCCGGCTATGGCTACACCTTC.

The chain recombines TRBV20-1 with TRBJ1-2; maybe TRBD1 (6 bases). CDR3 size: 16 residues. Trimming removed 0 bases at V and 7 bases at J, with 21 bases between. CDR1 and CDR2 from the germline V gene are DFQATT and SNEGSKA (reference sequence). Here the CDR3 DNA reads TGCAGTGCTAGAGATCCGGGGGCAGGGTTCGGCGTTGGCTACACCTTC. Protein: CSARDPGAGFGVGYTF.

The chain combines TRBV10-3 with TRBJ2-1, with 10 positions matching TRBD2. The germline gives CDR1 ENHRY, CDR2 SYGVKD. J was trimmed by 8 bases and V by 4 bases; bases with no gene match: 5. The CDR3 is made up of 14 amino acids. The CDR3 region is CAISGGLAGDEQFF. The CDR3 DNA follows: TGTGCCATCAGTGGAGGGCTAGCGGGAGATGAGCAGTTCTTC.

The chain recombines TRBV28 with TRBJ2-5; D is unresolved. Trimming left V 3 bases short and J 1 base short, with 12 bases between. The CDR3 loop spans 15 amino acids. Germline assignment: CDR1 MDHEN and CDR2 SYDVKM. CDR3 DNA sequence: TGTGCCAGCAGTTTCAGCACGGGCTCCCAAGAGACCCAGTACTTC. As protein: CASSFSTGSQETQYF.

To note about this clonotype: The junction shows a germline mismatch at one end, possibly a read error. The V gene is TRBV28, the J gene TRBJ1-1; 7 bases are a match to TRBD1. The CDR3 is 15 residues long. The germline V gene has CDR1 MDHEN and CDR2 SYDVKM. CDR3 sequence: CASSEGGAKVTEASF. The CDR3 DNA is TGTGCCAGCAGTGAAGGGGGCGCGAAGGTCACTGAAGCTTCCTTT. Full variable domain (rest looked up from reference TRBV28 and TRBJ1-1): DVKVTQSSRYLVKRTGEKVFLECVQDMDHENMFWYRQDPGLGLRLIYFSYDVKMKEKGDIPEGYSVSREKKERFSLILESASTNQTSMYLCASSEGGAKVTEASFGQGTRLTVV.

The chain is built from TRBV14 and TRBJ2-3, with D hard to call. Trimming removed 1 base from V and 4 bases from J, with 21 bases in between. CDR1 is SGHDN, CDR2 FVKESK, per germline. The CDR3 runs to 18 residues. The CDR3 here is CASSQGLRAPYVADTQYF. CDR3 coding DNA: TGTGCCAGCAGCCAAGGTTTAAGAGCGCCATATGTGGCAGATACGCAGTATTTT.

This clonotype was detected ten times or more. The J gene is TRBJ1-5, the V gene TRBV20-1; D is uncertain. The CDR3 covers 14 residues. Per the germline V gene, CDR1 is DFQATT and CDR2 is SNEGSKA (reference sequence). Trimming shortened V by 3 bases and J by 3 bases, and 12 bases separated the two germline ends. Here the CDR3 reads CSASLVGVNQPQHF. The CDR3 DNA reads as TGCAGTGCTAGCTTAGTGGGTGTCAATCAGCCCCAGCATTTT.

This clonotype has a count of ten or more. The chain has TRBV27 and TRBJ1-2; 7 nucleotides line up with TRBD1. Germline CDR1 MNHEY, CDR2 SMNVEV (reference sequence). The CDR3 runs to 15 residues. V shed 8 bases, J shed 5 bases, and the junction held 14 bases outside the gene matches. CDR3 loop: CASLGGGGNTYGYTF. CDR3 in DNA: TGTGCCAGCCTCGGAGGGGGCGGCAACACATATGGCTACACCTTC.

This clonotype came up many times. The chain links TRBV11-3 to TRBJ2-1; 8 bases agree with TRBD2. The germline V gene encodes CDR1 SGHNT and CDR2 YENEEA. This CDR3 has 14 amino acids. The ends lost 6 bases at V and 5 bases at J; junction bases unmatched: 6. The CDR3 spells CASSSVAGHNEQFF. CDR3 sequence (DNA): TGTGCCAGCAGTTCCGTAGCGGGGCACAATGAGCAGTTCTTC. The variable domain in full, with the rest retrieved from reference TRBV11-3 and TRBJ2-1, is EAGVVQSPRYKIIEKKQPVAFWCNPISGHNTLYWYLQNLGQGPELLIRYENEEAVDDSQLPKDRFSAERLKGVDSTLKIQPAELGDSAVYLCASSSVAGHNEQFFGPGTRLTVL.

CDR3: CASSFIEDRVHEQYF. CDR3 coding DNA: TGTGCCAGCAGTTTCATCGAGGACAGGGTCCACGAGCAGTACTTC. The chain joins TRBV27 to TRBJ2-7; TRBD1 matches at 8 bases. This CDR3 has 15 residues. Looked up from germline, CDR1 is MNHEY and CDR2 is SMNVEV (reference sequence). The V segment lost 3 bases and the J segment 5 bases; nucleotides outside the gene matches: 9.

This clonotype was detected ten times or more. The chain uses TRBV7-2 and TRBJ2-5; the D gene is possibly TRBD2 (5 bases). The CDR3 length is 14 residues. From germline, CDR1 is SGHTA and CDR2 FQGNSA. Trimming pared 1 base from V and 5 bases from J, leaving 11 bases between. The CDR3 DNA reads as TGTGCCAGCAGCTTAGAAGTGAGAGGGGAGACCCAGTACTTC. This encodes CASSLEVRGETQYF.

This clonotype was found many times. This CDR3 is CAWRFRGSSYGYTF. In DNA, the CDR3 is TGTGCCTGGAGATTCCGGGGCAGCTCCTATGGCTACACCTTC. J is TRBJ1-2 and V is TRBV30, with D possibly being TRBD1 (5 bases). The V and J ends lost 3 bases and 4 bases respectively, with 15 bases between them. The CDR3 consists of 14 residues. CDR1 is GTSNPN, CDR2 SVGIG, per germline (reference sequence).

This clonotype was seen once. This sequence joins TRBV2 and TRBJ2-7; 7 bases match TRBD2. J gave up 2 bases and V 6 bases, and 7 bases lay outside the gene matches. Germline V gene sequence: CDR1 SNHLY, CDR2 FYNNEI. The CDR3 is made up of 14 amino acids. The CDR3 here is CASSASSGAYEQYF. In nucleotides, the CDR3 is TGTGCCAGCAGCGCCTCGAGCGGGGCCTACGAGCAGTACTTC.

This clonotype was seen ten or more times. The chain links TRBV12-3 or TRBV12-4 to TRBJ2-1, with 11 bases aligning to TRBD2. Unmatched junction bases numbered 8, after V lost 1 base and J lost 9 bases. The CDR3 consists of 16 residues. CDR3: CASSLEGGTSGREQFF. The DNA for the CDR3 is TGTGCCAGCAGTTTAGAGGGGGGGACTAGCGGTCGTGAGCAGTTCTTC.